This TCR beta chain emerged from a study of CD8+ T cells in alopecia areata. Study-level information: Treatment comprised oral tofacitinib, 5 to 10 mg twice daily, in treated patients. A 6-month off-drug phase came after tofacitinib, which had lasted 6 to 18 months. General study results and limits: The study also sequences resident alphabeta T cells of normal skin in scalp samples.

The CDR3 is 12 residues long. Deletions cut 1 base from V and 5 bases from J, with 6 bases between. CDR1 SGDLS and CDR2 YYNGEE come from the germline V gene. Following extraction, RNA underwent reverse transcription to cDNA, which served as the sequencing template. Libraries were prepared by immunoSEQ multiplex PCR; TCRdb keeps only in-frame clonotypes and omits some of them. The sample yields 150,000 to 200,000 clones, about 66% seen once. This clone has only one observation. The target antigen is unknown. The chain has TRBV9 and TRBJ1-1; maybe TRBD1 (5 bases). The source material was CD8+ T cells sorted from blood, sampled at week 0. The receptor was derived from a human donor with alopecia areata. The CDR3 bases are TGTGCCAGCAGCGTAAAGGGGACTGAAGCTTTCTTT. It is translated as CASSVKGTEAFF.